This TCR beta chain was recovered during a study of identical twins. Findings and caveats of the study: For zero-insertion analyses, partial confounding could come from invariant MAIT and iNKT cells.

This clonotype has ten or more counts. Its antigen is not identified. The CDR3 covers 16 residues. With 2 bases clipped from V and 3 bases from J, the junction kept 9 bases outside the gene matches. Germline CDR1 and CDR2: MDHEN and SYDVKM. TCRdb itself ran the 5' RACE reads through MiXCR, one entry per CDR3 protein. The repertoire holds some 300,000 distinct CDR3 sequences, roughly 12% seen once, with 7.2% in the top ten. Everyone who donated was a healthy Caucasian. A further study also used this sample, focusing on yellow fever vaccine responses in identical twins.

Sequencing used CD8+ T cells sorted from blood. The clonotype was recovered from a woman aged 18-29 years in good health. J is TRBJ1-1 and V is TRBV28; 7 bases line up with TRBD1. The DNA for the CDR3 is TGTGCCAGCAGTTTACAGACAGGGTGGAGGGACACTGAAGCTTTCTTT. The encoded protein is CASSLQTGWRDTEAFF.